Given below is one T cell receptor beta chain in context. The data belong to a study of control samples from healthy donors and cancer patients. This CDR3 contains 13 residues. Trimming took 3 bases from V and 6 from J, leaving 11 bases between them. The germline V gene has CDR1 MDHEN and CDR2 SYDVKM. Repertoires were generated with immunoSEQ multiplex PCR, while TCRdb's copy carries only in-frame clones and drops some. The sample includes 160,000 or so clones, just over 95% of them seen just once. This clonotype originated in a woman in her 30s in good health. The rearrangement uses TRBV28 and TRBJ1-2, with D uncertain. The sequenced sample was blood. Here the CDR3 DNA reads TGTGCCAGCAGTTTTCCCCCAGTAAATGGCTACACCTTC. Protein product: CASSFPPVNGYTF.